The rows below give T cell receptor beta chains drawn from one sample of a study of T cell responses to AZD1222 COVID-19 vaccine. Measured with immunoSEQ multiplex PCR; TCRdb has only the in-frame clones, and not every one. Of some 130,000 clones in the sample, 86% were seen once. The sequencing used peripheral blood, collected on day 0 of AZD1222 vaccination. Every receptor here comes from an adult in good health. The CDR3 runs from the conserved cysteine through the conserved F or W. The D gene is left open where the match is weak. Size values are once, few and many counts, or a class for expanded clones, and some rows have none.

len	d_gene	v_gene	abundance	j_gene	CDR3aa	CDR3nt
16	TRBD2	TRBV6-2/TRBV6-3	.	TRBJ2-1	CASSYPSSGGRDEQFF	TGTGCCAGCAGTTACCCCTCTAGCGGGGGGCGGGATGAGCAGTTCTTC
14	.	TRBV3-1/TRBV3-2	.	TRBJ2-3	CASSYRWGTDTQYF	TGTGCCAGCAGCTACCGTTGGGGCACAGATACGCAGTATTTT
15	TRBD1	TRBV2	.	TRBJ2-3	CASSDPRGQGYTQYF	TGTGCCAGCAGTGACCCTAGGGGACAGGGATATACGCAGTATTTT
14	TRBD1	TRBV6-2/TRBV6-3	.	TRBJ1-1	CASSYQGASTEAFF	TGTGCCAGCAGTTACCAGGGGGCGAGCACTGAAGCTTTCTTT
13	.	TRBV5-5	.	TRBJ1-1	CASRGVPNTEAFF	TGTGCCAGCAGGGGGGTTCCGAACACTGAAGCTTTCTTT
12	.	TRBV12-3/TRBV12-4	once	TRBJ2-1	CASSLTHNEQFF	TGTGCCAGCAGTCTAACTCACAATGAGCAGTTCTTC
14	.	TRBV10-3	few	TRBJ1-2	CAISGGTHGYGYTF	TGTGCCATCAGTGGAGGTACTCACGGCTATGGCTACACCTTC
15	.	TRBV2	.	TRBJ1-4	CASSARGPTNEKLFF	TGTGCCAGCAGTGCCCGGGGTCCGACTAATGAAAAACTGTTTTTT
13	.	TRBV5-1	.	TRBJ1-2	CASSLDEAYGYTF	TGCGCCAGCAGCTTGGATGAGGCCTATGGCTACACCTTC
14	TRBD1	TRBV6-1	few	TRBJ2-2	CASSDTGETGELFF	TGTGCCAGCAGTGATACAGGGGAAACCGGGGAGCTGTTTTTT
11	.	TRBV7-9	.	TRBJ1-6	CASSEDGPLHF	TGTGCCAGCAGCGAGGACGGACCCCTCCACTTT
13	.	TRBV29-1	.	TRBJ1-1	CSVVVGVPVEAFF	TGCAGCGTAGTTGTAGGGGTGCCAGTCGAAGCTTTCTTT
15	.	TRBV7-2	.	TRBJ1-1	CASRPPTGGVTEAFF	TGTGCCAGCAGACCCCCGACAGGAGGGGTGACTGAAGCTTTCTTT
15	TRBD2	TRBV6-6	.	TRBJ2-7	CASSSSSGPSYEQYF	TGTGCCAGCAGTTCCTCTAGCGGTCCCTCCTACGAGCAGTACTTC
13	.	TRBV3-1/TRBV3-2	.	TRBJ1-5	CASSQVQSQPQHF	TGTGCCAGCAGCCAAGTACAGAGTCAGCCCCAGCATTTT
12	.	TRBV7-9	.	TRBJ1-2	CASSQANYGYTF	TGTGCCAGCAGCCAAGCTAACTATGGCTACACCTTC
18	TRBD1	TRBV6-4	.	TRBJ1-2	CASSDSGTGGSLYYGYTF	TGTGCCAGCAGTGACTCCGGGACAGGGGGTTCCCTATACTATGGCTACACCTTC
15	.	TRBV4-3	.	TRBJ1-1	CASSRSAAMNTEAFF	TGCGCCAGCAGCCGATCGGCGGCTATGAACACTGAAGCTTTCTTT
14	.	TRBV2	.	TRBJ1-2	CASTPTGSISGYTF	TGTGCCAGCACCCCGACAGGCTCCATAAGTGGCTACACCTTC
14	.	TRBV7-2	once	TRBJ2-5	CASSLYLGQETQYF	TGTGCCAGCAGCTTATATCTGGGGCAAGAGACCCAGTACTTC
15	.	TRBV28	.	TRBJ1-5	CASGGPGRGNQPQHF	TGTGCCAGCGGCGGACCGGGCCGGGGCAATCAGCCCCAGCATTTT
13	TRBD1	TRBV2	.	TRBJ1-2	CASDRTGTGGYTF	TGTGCCAGCGACAGAACCGGGACAGGGGGCTACACCTTC
15	.	TRBV7-2	.	TRBJ1-2	CASSLALSGTYGYTF	TGTGCCAGCAGCTTAGCGCTATCAGGGACGTATGGCTACACCTTC
15	.	TRBV4-2	once	TRBJ1-1	CASSQVERMNTEAFF	TGTGCCAGCAGCCAAGTTGAACGCATGAACACTGAAGCTTTCTTT
15	.	TRBV7-8	.	TRBJ1-1	CASTPEAGANTEAFF	TGTGCCAGCACCCCGGAGGCGGGCGCGAACACTGAAGCTTTCTTT
15	.	TRBV6-5	.	TRBJ1-5	CASSSVTGRNQPQHF	TGTGCCAGCAGTTCGGTTACAGGGCGAAATCAGCCCCAGCATTTT
14	.	TRBV7-2	.	TRBJ1-5	CASSFDHSNQPQHF	TGTGCCAGCAGCTTCGATCACAGCAATCAGCCCCAGCATTTT
16	.	TRBV7-2	few	TRBJ2-4	CASSLGQLLAKNIQYF	TGTGCCAGCAGCTTAGGCCAGCTCTTGGCCAAAAACATTCAGTACTTC
16	.	TRBV7-9	.	TRBJ1-1	CASSSTGGVGNTEAFF	TGTGCCAGCAGCTCTACGGGGGGTGTGGGGAACACTGAAGCTTTCTTT
14	.	TRBV21-1	.	TRBJ1-6	CASSIGQGNSPLHF	TGTGCCAGCAGCATCGGACAGGGCAATTCACCCCTCCACTTT
13	.	TRBV5-4	.	TRBJ2-1	CASSKTVYNEQFF	TGTGCCAGCAGCAAGACAGTCTACAATGAGCAGTTCTTC
14	.	TRBV11-2	.	TRBJ2-5	CASSLVGGRETQYF	TGTGCCAGCAGCTTAGTGGGCGGTCGAGAGACCCAGTACTTC
15	TRBD1	TRBV3-1/TRBV3-2	.	TRBJ1-1	CASSRWDRQNTEAFF	TGTGCCAGCAGCCGTTGGGACAGGCAGAACACTGAAGCTTTCTTT
15	TRBD1	TRBV10-3	once	TRBJ1-1	CAISELDRGSTEAFF	TGTGCCATCAGTGAATTAGACAGGGGGTCCACTGAAGCTTTCTTT
16	TRBD2	TRBV10-3	.	TRBJ2-2	CAIPKTSGGHTGELFF	TGTGCCATCCCTAAGACTAGCGGGGGGCACACCGGGGAGCTGTTTTTT
13	.	TRBV11-2	.	TRBJ1-4	CASSSGPNEKLFF	TGTGCCAGCAGCTCGGGACCTAATGAAAAACTGTTTTTT
16	.	TRBV19	.	TRBJ1-5	CASTLGGRGHGQPQHF	TGTGCCAGTACCCTCGGGGGTCGGGGCCACGGTCAGCCCCAGCATTTT
16	.	TRBV3-1/TRBV3-2	.	TRBJ1-2	CASSQEGPLGNYGYTF	TGTGCCAGCAGCCAAGAGGGTCCCCTCGGGAACTATGGCTACACCTTC
18	.	TRBV4-3	.	TRBJ2-2	CASSSGRAGRLNTGELFF	TGCGCCAGCAGCTCCGGACGGGCAGGCCGGTTGAACACCGGGGAGCTGTTTTTT
14	.	TRBV7-6	.	TRBJ2-7	CASSQAGDSYEQYF	TGTGCCAGCAGCCAAGCAGGGGACTCCTACGAGCAGTACTTC
12	.	TRBV29-1	.	TRBJ2-7	CSVGSRSHEQYF	TGCAGCGTTGGGTCCAGGTCCCACGAGCAGTACTTC
15	TRBD1	TRBV6-6	.	TRBJ1-3	CASIPDGTGRNTIYF	TGTGCCAGCATACCGGACGGGACAGGGAGAAACACCATATATTTT
14	TRBD1	TRBV4-2	.	TRBJ1-5	CASSSRQGVSPQHF	TGTGCCAGCAGCTCAAGACAGGGGGTTTCGCCCCAGCATTTT
16	.	TRBV25-1	.	TRBJ1-6	CASSSGLTTSGPPLHF	TGTGCCAGCAGTTCAGGTCTTACAACCTCGGGGCCACCCCTCCACTTT
14	.	TRBV7-8	.	TRBJ1-1	CASSLGADGREAFF	TGTGCCAGCAGCTTAGGGGCGGATGGACGAGAAGCTTTCTTT
15	.	TRBV6-2/TRBV6-3	.	TRBJ1-5	CASSLRQNSNQPQHF	TGTGCCAGCAGCCTACGACAGAATAGCAATCAGCCCCAGCATTTT
13	TRBD1	TRBV6-1	.	TRBJ1-3	CASSEYRGGTIYF	TGTGCCAGCAGTGAATACAGGGGCGGCACCATATATTTT